These T cell receptor beta chains were read from a single sample in a study of cytotoxic CD8 clonotypes in ibrutinib-treated CLL. Clones were read by immunoSEQ multiplex PCR, and TCRdb kept only the in-frame ones, dropping some. This table holds 140,000 to 150,000 clones, about 78% found once. The source material was PBMCs, sampled after 24 months of ibrutinib treatment. The receptors come from a human donor with chronic lymphocytic leukemia. Each CDR3 is given with its conserved first and last residue. The order of the fields is CDR3 protein, CDR3 DNA, J gene, D gene, V gene, clone size. D genes are given only for firm matches. Clone size is given for some rows only: seen once, a few or many times, or a class if the clone is expanded.

CDR3aa: CASKVAGGSYEQYF; CDR3nt: TGTGCCAGTAAGGTAGCGGGGGGATCCTACGAGCAGTACTTC; j_gene: TRBJ2-7; d_gene: TRBD2; v_gene: TRBV19; abundance: .
CDR3aa: CASSLGQTGTGELFF; CDR3nt: TGCGCCAGCAGCTTGGGACAAACGGGCACCGGGGAGCTGTTTTTT; j_gene: TRBJ2-2; d_gene: .; v_gene: TRBV5-1; abundance: once
CDR3aa: CASSIAGSPRVTQYF; CDR3nt: TGTGCCAGTAGTATAGCGGGCAGTCCAAGGGTGACCCAGTACTTC; j_gene: TRBJ2-5; d_gene: .; v_gene: TRBV19; abundance: .
CDR3aa: CASSPGYSFYTQYF; CDR3nt: TGTGCCAGCAGCCCAGGGTACAGTTTTTATACGCAGTATTTT; j_gene: TRBJ2-3; d_gene: .; v_gene: TRBV11-2; abundance: .
CDR3aa: CASSALGLAGDSGANVLTF; CDR3nt: TGTGCCAGCAGCGCCCTGGGGCTAGCGGGGGACTCTGGGGCCAACGTCCTGACTTTC; j_gene: TRBJ2-6; d_gene: TRBD2; v_gene: TRBV9; abundance: once
CDR3aa: CAISGVGYEQYF; CDR3nt: TGTGCCATCAGTGGGGTGGGGTACGAGCAGTACTTC; j_gene: TRBJ2-7; d_gene: .; v_gene: TRBV10-3; abundance: .
CDR3aa: CASRRTSGGAGETQYF; CDR3nt: TGTGCCAGCAGGCGGACTAGCGGGGGGGCCGGGGAGACCCAGTACTTC; j_gene: TRBJ2-5; d_gene: TRBD2; v_gene: TRBV2; abundance: .
CDR3aa: CASSLRQRGGEDTQYF; CDR3nt: TGTGCCAGCAGTTTGCGCCAGCGGGGGGGGGAAGATACGCAGTATTTT; j_gene: TRBJ2-3; d_gene: TRBD2; v_gene: TRBV28; abundance: .
CDR3aa: CASSPWGYEQYF; CDR3nt: TGTGCCAGCAGCCCCTGGGGTTACGAGCAGTACTTC; j_gene: TRBJ2-7; d_gene: .; v_gene: TRBV7-6; abundance: .
CDR3aa: CASSRGGALNTEAFF; CDR3nt: TGCGCCAGCAGCCGGGGGGGAGCCCTGAACACTGAAGCTTTCTTT; j_gene: TRBJ1-1; d_gene: .; v_gene: TRBV5-1; abundance: .
CDR3aa: CASSATSRFSYEQYF; CDR3nt: TGTGCCAGTAGTGCGACTAGCCGGTTCTCCTACGAGCAGTACTTC; j_gene: TRBJ2-7; d_gene: TRBD2; v_gene: TRBV19; abundance: .
CDR3aa: CAIRGGQLYTDTQYF; CDR3nt: TGTGCCATCAGGGGGGGACAGCTCTACACAGATACGCAGTATTTT; j_gene: TRBJ2-3; d_gene: .; v_gene: TRBV10-3; abundance: .
CDR3aa: CASSFGAGGIETQYF; CDR3nt: TGTGCCAGCAGTTTCGGGGCAGGGGGAATAGAGACCCAGTACTTC; j_gene: TRBJ2-5; d_gene: TRBD1; v_gene: TRBV28; abundance: .
CDR3aa: CASRPGGSPLHF; CDR3nt: TGTGCCAGCCGCCCGGGGGGTTCACCCCTCCACTTT; j_gene: TRBJ1-6; d_gene: .; v_gene: TRBV28; abundance: .
CDR3aa: CATAGGAAGNTIYF; CDR3nt: TGTGCCACCGCCGGGGGGGCGGCTGGAAACACCATATATTTT; j_gene: TRBJ1-3; d_gene: .; v_gene: TRBV28; abundance: many
CDR3aa: CASSLELEGLAKNIQYF; CDR3nt: TGTGCCAGCAGCTTAGAATTAGAGGGTTTAGCCAAAAACATTCAGTACTTC; j_gene: TRBJ2-4; d_gene: .; v_gene: TRBV7-9; abundance: once
CDR3aa: CASSDRGTGFEEQYF; CDR3nt: TGTGCCAGCAGTGATCGGGGGACAGGGTTCGAAGAGCAGTACTTC; j_gene: TRBJ2-7; d_gene: TRBD1; v_gene: TRBV2; abundance: once
CDR3aa: CASSADRVVRGEQFF; CDR3nt: TGTGCCAGCAGCGCAGACAGGGTGGTACGTGGTGAGCAGTTCTTC; j_gene: TRBJ2-1; d_gene: TRBD1; v_gene: TRBV2; abundance: .
CDR3aa: CASSHGRDPNTGELFF; CDR3nt: TGCGCCAGCAGCCACGGGCGGGACCCGAACACCGGGGAGCTGTTTTTT; j_gene: TRBJ2-2; d_gene: .; v_gene: TRBV4-1; abundance: .
CDR3aa: CASGRGEQYF; CDR3nt: TGTGCCAGCGGACGAGGCGAGCAGTACTTC; j_gene: TRBJ2-7; d_gene: .; v_gene: TRBV6-6; abundance: .
CDR3aa: CASSLFGTGVAGNTIYF; CDR3nt: TGCGCCAGCAGCTTGTTCGGGACAGGGGTGGCTGGAAACACCATATATTTT; j_gene: TRBJ1-3; d_gene: TRBD1; v_gene: TRBV5-1; abundance: .
CDR3aa: CASSGWTSGYQETQYF; CDR3nt: TGTGCCAGCAGTGGGTGGACTAGCGGTTACCAAGAGACCCAGTACTTC; j_gene: TRBJ2-5; d_gene: TRBD2; v_gene: TRBV2; abundance: .
CDR3aa: CASSFEGKQAYEQYF; CDR3nt: TGTGCCAGCAGCTTTGAAGGGAAGCAAGCCTACGAGCAGTACTTC; j_gene: TRBJ2-7; d_gene: .; v_gene: TRBV7-9; abundance: .
CDR3aa: CASSQDLASWGDTQYF; CDR3nt: TGCGCCAGCAGCCAAGATTTGGCTAGCTGGGGAGATACGCAGTATTTT; j_gene: TRBJ2-3; d_gene: .; v_gene: TRBV4-1; abundance: .
CDR3aa: CASSTPPSGNTIYF; CDR3nt: TGTGCCAGCAGCACCCCACCCTCTGGAAACACCATATATTTT; j_gene: TRBJ1-3; d_gene: .; v_gene: TRBV7-9; abundance: few
CDR3aa: CASSPPSGRRPHF; CDR3nt: TGTGCCAGCAGCCCCCCTAGCGGGAGGCGCCCCCACTTC; j_gene: TRBJ2-7; d_gene: TRBD2; v_gene: TRBV7-2; abundance: .
CDR3aa: CASSRGRGERGETQYF; CDR3nt: TGTGCCAGCAGTCGGGGGAGGGGAGAGAGGGGAGAGACCCAGTACTTC; j_gene: TRBJ2-5; d_gene: TRBD2; v_gene: TRBV25-1; abundance: .
CDR3aa: CASSRGPYNEQFF; CDR3nt: TGTGCCAGCAGTAGGGGGCCATACAATGAGCAGTTCTTC; j_gene: TRBJ2-1; d_gene: TRBD1; v_gene: TRBV27; abundance: .
CDR3aa: CACDREPFNGYTF; CDR3nt: TGTGCCTGTGACAGGGAGCCCTTTAATGGCTACACCTTC; j_gene: TRBJ1-2; d_gene: TRBD1; v_gene: TRBV30; abundance: once
CDR3aa: CASSYFQGPHNEQFF; CDR3nt: TGTGCCAGCAGTTACTTTCAGGGCCCACACAATGAGCAGTTCTTC; j_gene: TRBJ2-1; d_gene: .; v_gene: TRBV6-5; abundance: .
CDR3aa: CASILQGATNVLTF; CDR3nt: TGTGCCAGCATTCTCCAAGGGGCCACCAACGTCCTGACTTTC; j_gene: TRBJ2-6; d_gene: .; v_gene: TRBV2; abundance: .
CDR3aa: CASSKDATNYGYTF; CDR3nt: TGTGCCAGCAGTAAGGACGCTACTAACTATGGCTACACCTTC; j_gene: TRBJ1-2; d_gene: .; v_gene: TRBV6-5; abundance: .
CDR3aa: CASSKGAPYNEQFF; CDR3nt: TGTGCCAGCAGTAAGGGTGCACCTTACAATGAGCAGTTCTTC; j_gene: TRBJ2-1; d_gene: .; v_gene: TRBV9; abundance: .
CDR3aa: CASSFVAGTYEQYF; CDR3nt: TGCGCCAGCAGCTTCGTAGCAGGGACCTACGAGCAGTACTTC; j_gene: TRBJ2-7; d_gene: .; v_gene: TRBV5-1; abundance: .
CDR3aa: CAWITTAFKTEAFF; CDR3nt: TGTGCCTGGATCACTACCGCTTTCAAGACTGAAGCTTTCTTT; j_gene: TRBJ1-1; d_gene: .; v_gene: TRBV30; abundance: .
CDR3aa: CASKGGQGQFF; CDR3nt: TGTGCCAGCAAGGGGGGCCAGGGGCAGTTCTTC; j_gene: TRBJ2-1; d_gene: .; v_gene: TRBV27; abundance: .
CDR3aa: CASSQDRGTDTQYF; CDR3nt: TGTGCCAGCAGCCAGGACAGGGGCACAGATACGCAGTATTTT; j_gene: TRBJ2-3; d_gene: TRBD1; v_gene: TRBV5-8; abundance: .
CDR3aa: CASSPGWRDTYEQYF; CDR3nt: TGCGCCAGCAGCCCGGGGTGGCGGGACACCTACGAGCAGTACTTC; j_gene: TRBJ2-7; d_gene: .; v_gene: TRBV4-3; abundance: .
CDR3aa: CASSQVEGAGSGANVLTF; CDR3nt: TGCGCCAGCAGCCAAGTGGAGGGGGCGGGCTCTGGGGCCAACGTCCTGACTTTC; j_gene: TRBJ2-6; d_gene: .; v_gene: TRBV4-3; abundance: .
CDR3aa: CASSRPTSGETQYF; CDR3nt: TGTGCCAGCAGCCGACCGACTAGCGGGGAGACCCAGTACTTC; j_gene: TRBJ2-5; d_gene: TRBD2; v_gene: TRBV7-9; abundance: .
CDR3aa: CASRAGDGTDTQYF; CDR3nt: TGTGCCAGCAGGGCAGGGGATGGGACAGATACGCAGTATTTT; j_gene: TRBJ2-3; d_gene: .; v_gene: TRBV7-3; abundance: .
CDR3aa: CASSFGTEGTIYF; CDR3nt: TGTGCCAGCAGCTTCGGGACGGAGGGGACCATATATTTT; j_gene: TRBJ1-3; d_gene: .; v_gene: TRBV7-2; abundance: .
CDR3aa: CASSPRRADTGELFF; CDR3nt: TGTGCCAGCAGCCCCCGTAGAGCGGACACCGGGGAGCTGTTTTTT; j_gene: TRBJ2-2; d_gene: .; v_gene: TRBV9; abundance: .
CDR3aa: CASSPVRAAYNEQFF; CDR3nt: TGTGCCAGCAGCCCTGTGCGAGCAGCCTACAATGAGCAGTTCTTC; j_gene: TRBJ2-1; d_gene: .; v_gene: TRBV7-2; abundance: .
CDR3aa: CATGPRIDSYEQYF; CDR3nt: TGTGCCACCGGTCCCCGAATAGACTCCTACGAGCAGTACTTC; j_gene: TRBJ2-7; d_gene: .; v_gene: TRBV7-2; abundance: .
CDR3aa: CASSLVGGAGGTDTQYF; CDR3nt: TGTGCCAGCAGCTTAGTAGGAGGGGCAGGTGGCACAGATACGCAGTATTTT; j_gene: TRBJ2-3; d_gene: .; v_gene: TRBV7-2; abundance: .
CDR3aa: CASSPATNEKLFF; CDR3nt: TGTGCCAGCAGTCCAGCAACTAATGAAAAACTGTTTTTT; j_gene: TRBJ1-4; d_gene: .; v_gene: TRBV6-1; abundance: .
CDR3aa: CAWSVLGPPTTEAFF; CDR3nt: TGTGCCTGGAGTGTACTAGGTCCCCCGACCACTGAAGCTTTCTTT; j_gene: TRBJ1-1; d_gene: .; v_gene: TRBV30; abundance: .
CDR3aa: CAGTHRGRLSYEQYF; CDR3nt: TGTGCCGGCACACACAGGGGGCGTCTCTCCTACGAGCAGTACTTC; j_gene: TRBJ2-7; d_gene: TRBD1; v_gene: TRBV30; abundance: .
CDR3aa: CASSLGTANTGELFF; CDR3nt: TGTGCCAGCAGTTTGGGGACAGCCAACACCGGGGAGCTGTTTTTT; j_gene: TRBJ2-2; d_gene: TRBD1; v_gene: TRBV28; abundance: .
CDR3aa: CASSLPGTLSTDTQYF; CDR3nt: TGTGCCAGCAGCTTGCCCGGGACCCTCAGCACAGATACGCAGTATTTT; j_gene: TRBJ2-3; d_gene: .; v_gene: TRBV5-4; abundance: .
CDR3aa: CASSVGWGGRGETQYF; CDR3nt: TGTGCCAGCAGCGTAGGGTGGGGCGGGAGAGGTGAGACCCAGTACTTC; j_gene: TRBJ2-5; d_gene: TRBD2; v_gene: TRBV9; abundance: .
CDR3aa: CASTSDQYNEQFF; CDR3nt: TGTGCCAGTACCTCGGACCAGTACAATGAGCAGTTCTTC; j_gene: TRBJ2-1; d_gene: .; v_gene: TRBV19; abundance: .
CDR3aa: CASSQGGQAGTQYF; CDR3nt: TGTGCCAGCAGCCAGGGGGGGCAGGCTGGGACCCAGTACTTC; j_gene: TRBJ2-5; d_gene: .; v_gene: TRBV4-2; abundance: .
CDR3aa: CASSFVNVGGTDTQYF; CDR3nt: TGTGCCAGCAGCTTTGTTAACGTCGGGGGCACAGATACGCAGTATTTT; j_gene: TRBJ2-3; d_gene: .; v_gene: TRBV5-8; abundance: once
CDR3aa: CSVGGGSYGYTF; CDR3nt: TGCAGCGTTGGTGGGGGAAGCTATGGCTACACCTTC; j_gene: TRBJ1-2; d_gene: .; v_gene: TRBV29-1; abundance: few
CDR3aa: CASSYTGSTEAFF; CDR3nt: TGTGCCAGCAGCTACACCGGGAGCACTGAAGCTTTCTTT; j_gene: TRBJ1-1; d_gene: .; v_gene: TRBV7-9; abundance: .